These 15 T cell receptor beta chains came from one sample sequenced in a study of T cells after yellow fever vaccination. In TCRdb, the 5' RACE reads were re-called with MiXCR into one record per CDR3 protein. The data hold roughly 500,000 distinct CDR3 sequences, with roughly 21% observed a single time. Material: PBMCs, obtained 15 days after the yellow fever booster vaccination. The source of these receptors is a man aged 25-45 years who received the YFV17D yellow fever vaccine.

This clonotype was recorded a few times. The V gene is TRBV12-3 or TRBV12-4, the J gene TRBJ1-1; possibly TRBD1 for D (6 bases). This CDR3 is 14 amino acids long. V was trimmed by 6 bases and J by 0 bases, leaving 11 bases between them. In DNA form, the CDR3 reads TGTGCCAGCAGACCGGGACACATGAACACTGAAGCTTTCTTT. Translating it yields CASRPGHMNTEAFF.

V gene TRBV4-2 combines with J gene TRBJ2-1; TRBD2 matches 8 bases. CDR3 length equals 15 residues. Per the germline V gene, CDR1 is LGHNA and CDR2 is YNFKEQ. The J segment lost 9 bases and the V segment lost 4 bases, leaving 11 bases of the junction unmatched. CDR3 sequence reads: CASSPYAGGTGEQFF. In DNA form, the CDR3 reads TGTGCCAGCAGCCCCTATGCGGGAGGAACGGGTGAGCAGTTCTTC.

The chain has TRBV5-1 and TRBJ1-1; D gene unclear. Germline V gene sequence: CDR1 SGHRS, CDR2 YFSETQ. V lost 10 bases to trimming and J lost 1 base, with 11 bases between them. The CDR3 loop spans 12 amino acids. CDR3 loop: CACLPWNTEAFF. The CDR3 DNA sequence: TGCGCCTGCCTTCCCTGGAACACTGAAGCTTTCTTT.

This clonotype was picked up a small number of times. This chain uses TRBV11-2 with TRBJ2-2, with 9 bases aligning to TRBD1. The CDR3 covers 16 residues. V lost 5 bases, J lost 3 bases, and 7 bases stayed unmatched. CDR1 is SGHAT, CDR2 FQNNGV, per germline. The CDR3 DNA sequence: TGTGCCAGCAGCGCCTTGGACAGGGGATACACCGGGGAGCTGTTTTTT. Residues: CASSALDRGYTGELFF. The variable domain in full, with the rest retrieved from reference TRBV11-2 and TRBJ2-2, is EAGVAQSPRYKIIEKRQSVAFWCNPISGHATLYWYQQILGQGPKLLIQFQNNGVVDDSQLPKDRFSAERLKGVDSTLKIQPAKLEDSAVYLCASSALDRGYTGELFFGEGSRLTVL.

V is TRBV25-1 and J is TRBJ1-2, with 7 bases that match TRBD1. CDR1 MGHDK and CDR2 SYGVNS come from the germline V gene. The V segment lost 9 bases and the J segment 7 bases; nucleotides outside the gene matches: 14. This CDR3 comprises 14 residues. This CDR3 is CASGAPEGASGYTF. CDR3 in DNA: TGTGCCAGTGGGGCACCAGAGGGGGCTAGTGGCTACACCTTC.

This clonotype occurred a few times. The CDR3 is CASSLATGVGELFF. The CDR3 bases are TGTGCCAGCAGCTTAGCCACTGGGGTGGGGGAGCTGTTTTTT. V and J are TRBV7-2 and TRBJ2-2; D ambiguous. V was clipped by 0 bases and J by 8 bases, with 10 bases between them. CDR1 SGHTA and CDR2 FQGNSA come from the germline V gene. CDR3 size: 14 residues.

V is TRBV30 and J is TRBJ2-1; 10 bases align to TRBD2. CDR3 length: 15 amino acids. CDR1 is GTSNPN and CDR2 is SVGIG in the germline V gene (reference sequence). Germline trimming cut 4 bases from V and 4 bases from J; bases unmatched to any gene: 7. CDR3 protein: CAWTSGSLRYNEQFF. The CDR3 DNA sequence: TGTGCCTGGACTAGCGGGAGTTTGAGGTACAATGAGCAGTTCTTC.

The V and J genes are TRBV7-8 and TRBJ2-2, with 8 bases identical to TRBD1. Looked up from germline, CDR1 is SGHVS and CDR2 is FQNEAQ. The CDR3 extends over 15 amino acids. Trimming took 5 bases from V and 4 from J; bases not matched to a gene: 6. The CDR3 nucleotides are TGTGCCAGCAGCGCGGACAGGGTGGGCACCGGGGAGCTGTTTTTT. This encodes CASSADRVGTGELFF. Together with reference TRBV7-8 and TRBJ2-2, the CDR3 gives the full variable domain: GAGVSQSPRYKVAKRGQDVALRCDPISGHVSLFWYQQALGQGPEFLTYFQNEAQLDKSGLPSDRFFAERPEGSVSTLKIQRTQQEDSAVYLCASSADRVGTGELFFGEGSRLTVL.

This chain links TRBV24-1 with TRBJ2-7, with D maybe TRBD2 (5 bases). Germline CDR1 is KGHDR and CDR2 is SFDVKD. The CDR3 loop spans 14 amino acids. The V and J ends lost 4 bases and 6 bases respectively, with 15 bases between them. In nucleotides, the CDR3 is TGTGCCACCAGTGACCCAAAAACCGCGGGCGAGCAGTACTTC. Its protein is CATSDPKTAGEQYF.

The CDR3 bases are TGTGCCAGCAGCACGAGGCACAACCCAGACACCTACGAGCAGTACTTC. Its protein is CASSTRHNPDTYEQYF. V gene TRBV7-2 combines with J gene TRBJ2-7; D is unresolved. Trimming removed 5 bases at V and 2 bases at J, with 19 bases between. Per germline, CDR1 SGHTA and CDR2 FQGNSA. The CDR3 extends over 16 amino acids.

The CDR3 nucleotides read TGTGCCAGCAGTTACGGTCAATTGCTGGAGCAGTACTTC. This sequence encodes CASSYGQLLEQYF. The chain employs TRBV6-6 and TRBJ2-7; D remains ambiguous. This CDR3 comprises 13 residues. The V and J ends lost 2 bases and 7 bases respectively, with 12 bases between them. Germline CDR1 is MNHNY and CDR2 is SVGAGI (reference sequence).

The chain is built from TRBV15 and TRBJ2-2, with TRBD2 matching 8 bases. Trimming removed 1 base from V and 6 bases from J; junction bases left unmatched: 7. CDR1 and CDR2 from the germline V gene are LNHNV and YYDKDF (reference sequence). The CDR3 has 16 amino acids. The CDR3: CATSRGAGTRAGELFF. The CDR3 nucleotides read TGTGCCACCAGCAGAGGCGCCGGGACTAGGGCCGGGGAGCTGTTTTTT.

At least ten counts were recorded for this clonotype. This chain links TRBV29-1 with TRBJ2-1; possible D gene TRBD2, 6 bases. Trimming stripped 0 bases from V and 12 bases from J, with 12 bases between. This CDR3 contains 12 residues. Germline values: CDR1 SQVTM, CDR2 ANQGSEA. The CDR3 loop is CSVEDWRDAQFF. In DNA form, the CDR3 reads TGCAGCGTTGAAGATTGGCGGGACGCGCAGTTCTTC.

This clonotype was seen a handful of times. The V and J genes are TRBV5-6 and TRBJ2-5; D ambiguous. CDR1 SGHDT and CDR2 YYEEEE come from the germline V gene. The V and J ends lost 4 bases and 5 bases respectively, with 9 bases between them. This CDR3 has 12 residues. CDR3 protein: CASSGIGETQYF. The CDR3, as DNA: TGTGCCAGCAGCGGGATAGGGGAGACCCAGTACTTC.

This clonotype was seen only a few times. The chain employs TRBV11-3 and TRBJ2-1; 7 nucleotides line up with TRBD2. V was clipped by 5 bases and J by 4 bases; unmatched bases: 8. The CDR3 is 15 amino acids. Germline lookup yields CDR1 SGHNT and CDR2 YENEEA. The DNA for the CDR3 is TGTGCCAGCAGCCCACAGACTAGCAGTTACAATGAGCAGTTCTTC. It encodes CASSPQTSSYNEQFF.